These 8 T cell receptor beta chains came from one sample sequenced in a study of T-cell memory formation after mild COVID-19. TCRdb analysed the 5' RACE reads with MiXCR anew, one entry per CDR3 protein. The sample lists 140,000 to 150,000 distinct CDR3 sequences, 6% to 7% occurring once. The sample comprised PBMCs or a T cell subset sorted from them (not recorded which). The receptors here all came from an adult woman who had mild COVID-19 (a few samples of this study predate the infection). Cell type and time point are not known.

At least ten counts were recorded for this clonotype. The gene calls are TRBV6-2 or TRBV6-3 and TRBJ1-5; D is uncertain. Germline CDR1 and CDR2: MNHEY and SVGEGT. The length of the CDR3 is 14 residues. V shed 4 bases and J shed 2 bases, with 9 bases lying between them. CDR3 in amino acids: CASSFRSRNQPQHF. The CDR3 DNA reads TGTGCCAGCAGTTTTCGCTCGCGCAATCAGCCCCAGCATTTT.

This clonotype was counted many times. The rearrangement links TRBV11-1 to TRBJ2-1, with 8 positions matching TRBD2. The CDR3 consists of 16 residues. V lost 5 bases to trimming and J lost 2 bases; unmatched junction nucleotides: 8. Germline CDR1 and CDR2: SGHAT and FQDESV (reference sequence). CDR3 nucleotides: TGTGCCAGCAGCCCTGCTGCCGGGAGGGCCTACAATGAGCAGTTCTTC. Encoded protein: CASSPAAGRAYNEQFF. Supplemented by reference TRBV11-1 and TRBJ2-1, the full variable domain reads EAEVAQSPRYKITEKSQAVAFWCDPISGHATLYWYRQILGQGPELLVQFQDESVVDDSQLPKDRFSAERLKGVDSTLKIQPAELGDSAMYLCASSPAAGRAYNEQFFGPGTRLTVL.

This clonotype was counted many times. The rearrangement uses TRBV10-2 and TRBJ2-1; 10 bases map to TRBD2. The CDR3 sequence is 13 residues long. J lost 9 bases, V lost 7 bases, and 6 bases had no gene match. Germline V CDR1 and CDR2: WSHSY, SAAADI. CDR3 bases: TGCGCCAGCAAGTCTAGCGGGGGTGTTGAGCAGTTCTTC. As protein: CASKSSGGVEQFF.

This clonotype occurred many times. The rearrangement links TRBV7-9 to TRBJ1-1, with D unresolved. Germline CDR1 and CDR2: SEHNR and FQNEAQ (reference sequence). V gave up 5 bases and J gave up 1 base, with 8 bases separating them. The CDR3 has 13 amino acids. The CDR3 spells CASSLNANTEAFF. DNA for the CDR3: TGTGCCAGCAGCCTTAACGCGAACACTGAAGCTTTCTTT.

The chain has TRBV14 and TRBJ1-2; D not certain. V was pared by 6 bases and J by 3 bases, with 11 bases between. The germline V gene encodes CDR1 SGHDN and CDR2 FVKESK. CDR3 length: 13 amino acids. This chain's CDR3 is CASRAGGDYGYTF. The CDR3 DNA sequence: TGTGCCAGCAGGGCCGGCGGGGACTATGGCTACACCTTC. Together with reference TRBV14 and TRBJ1-2, the CDR3 gives the full variable domain: EAGVTQFPSHSVIEKGQTVTLRCDPISGHDNLYWYRRVMGKEIKFLLHFVKESKQDESGMPNNRFLAERTGGTYSTLKVQPAELEDSGVYFCASRAGGDYGYTFGSGTRLTVV.

This clonotype was seen at least ten times. The chain recombines TRBV12-3 or TRBV12-4 with TRBJ2-5; D could derive from TRBD1 or TRBD2 (5 bases each). This CDR3 is 13 amino acids long. V was shortened by 4 bases and J by 5 bases, with 11 bases between the two germline ends. The CDR3 bases are TGTGCCAGCAGTTGGGAGAAGGGGGAGACCCAGTACTTC. It is translated as CASSWEKGETQYF.

This clonotype was detected a few times. The chain recombines TRBV12-3 or TRBV12-4 with TRBJ1-1; weak D call: TRBD1 (6 bases). Trimming left V 3 bases short and J 10 bases short, with 12 bases between. CDR3 length: 12 amino acids. CDR3 sequence (DNA): TGTGCCAGCAGTTTGGCCAGGGGCGGAGCTTTCTTT. Its protein is CASSLARGGAFF.

The chain is built from TRBV11-2 and TRBJ2-3; 12 nucleotides match TRBD2. The CDR3 has 16 amino acids. CDR1 is SGHAT, CDR2 FQNNGV, per germline. The junction had 5 bases not matched to a gene; V was cut back by 7 bases and J by 0 bases. CDR3 residues: CASTVTSGGSTDTQYF. For the CDR3, the DNA is TGTGCCAGCACCGTGACTAGCGGGGGAAGCACAGATACGCAGTATTTT.